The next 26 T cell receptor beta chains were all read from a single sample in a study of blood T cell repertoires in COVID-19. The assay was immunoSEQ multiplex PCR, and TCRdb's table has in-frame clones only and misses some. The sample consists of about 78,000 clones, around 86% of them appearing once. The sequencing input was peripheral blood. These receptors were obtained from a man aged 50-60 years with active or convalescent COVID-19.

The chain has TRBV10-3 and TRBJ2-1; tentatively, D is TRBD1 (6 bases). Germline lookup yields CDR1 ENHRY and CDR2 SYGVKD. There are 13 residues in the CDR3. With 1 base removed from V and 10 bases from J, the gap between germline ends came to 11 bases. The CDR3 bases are TGTGCCATCAGTGAGTACGCAGGGGCGGAGCAGTTCTTC. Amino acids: CAISEYAGAEQFF.

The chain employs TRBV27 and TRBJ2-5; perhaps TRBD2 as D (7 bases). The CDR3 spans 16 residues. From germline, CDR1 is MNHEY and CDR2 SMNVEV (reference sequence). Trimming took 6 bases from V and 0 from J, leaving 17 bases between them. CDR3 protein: CASSRGGGGHQETQYF. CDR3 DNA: TGTGCCAGCAGCCGTGGAGGGGGAGGGCACCAAGAGACCCAGTACTTC.

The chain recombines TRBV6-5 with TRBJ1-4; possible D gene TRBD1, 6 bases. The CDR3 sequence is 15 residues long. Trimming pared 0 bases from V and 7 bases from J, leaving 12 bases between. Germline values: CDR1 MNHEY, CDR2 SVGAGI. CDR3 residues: CASSYSGGGGEKLFF. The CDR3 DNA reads TGTGCCAGCAGTTACTCGGGAGGGGGGGGTGAAAAACTGTTTTTT.

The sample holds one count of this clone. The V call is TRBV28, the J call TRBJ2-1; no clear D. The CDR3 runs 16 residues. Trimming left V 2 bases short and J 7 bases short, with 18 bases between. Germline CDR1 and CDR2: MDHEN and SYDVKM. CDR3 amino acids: CASSLPAGSSGNEQFF. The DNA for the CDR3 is TGTGCCAGCAGTTTACCTGCCGGGTCCTCCGGGAATGAGCAGTTCTTC. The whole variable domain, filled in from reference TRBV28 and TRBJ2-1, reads DVKVTQSSRYLVKRTGEKVFLECVQDMDHENMFWYRQDPGLGLRLIYFSYDVKMKEKGDIPEGYSVSREKKERFSLILESASTNQTSMYLCASSLPAGSSGNEQFFGPGTRLTVL.

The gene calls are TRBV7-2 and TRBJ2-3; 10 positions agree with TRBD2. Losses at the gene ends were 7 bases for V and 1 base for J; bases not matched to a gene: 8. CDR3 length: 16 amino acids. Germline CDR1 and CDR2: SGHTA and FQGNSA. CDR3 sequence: CASISSGGVGTDTQYF. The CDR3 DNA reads TGTGCCAGCATTTCGAGCGGGGGGGTGGGCACAGATACGCAGTATTTT.

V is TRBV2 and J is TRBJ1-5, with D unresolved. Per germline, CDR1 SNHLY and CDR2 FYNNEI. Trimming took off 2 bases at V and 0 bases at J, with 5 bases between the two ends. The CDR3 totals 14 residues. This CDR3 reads CASSEQVSNQPQHF. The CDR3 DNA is TGTGCCAGCAGTGAACAGGTTAGCAATCAGCCCCAGCATTTT. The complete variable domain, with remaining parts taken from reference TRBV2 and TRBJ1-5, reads EPEVTQTPSHQVTQMGQEVILRCVPISNHLYFYWYRQILGQKVEFLVSFYNNEISEKSEIFDDQFSVERPDGSNFTLKIRSTKLEDSAMYFCASSEQVSNQPQHFGDGTRLSIL.

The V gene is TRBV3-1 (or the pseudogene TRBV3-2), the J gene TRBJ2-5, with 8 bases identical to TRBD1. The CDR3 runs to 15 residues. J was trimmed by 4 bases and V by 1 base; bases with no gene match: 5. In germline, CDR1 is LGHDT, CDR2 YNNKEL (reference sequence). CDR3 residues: CASSQGLDRGETQYF. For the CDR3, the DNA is TGTGCCAGCAGCCAAGGTCTCGACAGGGGAGAGACCCAGTACTTC.

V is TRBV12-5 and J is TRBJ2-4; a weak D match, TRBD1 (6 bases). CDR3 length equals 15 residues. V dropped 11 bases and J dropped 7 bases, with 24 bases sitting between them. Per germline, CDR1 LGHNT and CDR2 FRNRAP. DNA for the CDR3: TGTGCTGCCGCGACCGGGACACCTGAGGTTAACATTCAGTACTTC. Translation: CAAATGTPEVNIQYF.

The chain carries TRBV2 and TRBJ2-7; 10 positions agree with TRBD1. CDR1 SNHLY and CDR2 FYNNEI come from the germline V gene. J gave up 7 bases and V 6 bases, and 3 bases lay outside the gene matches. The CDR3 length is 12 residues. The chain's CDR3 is CASRRTGGEQYV. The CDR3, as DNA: TGTGCCAGCAGGAGGACAGGGGGAGAGCAGTACGTC.

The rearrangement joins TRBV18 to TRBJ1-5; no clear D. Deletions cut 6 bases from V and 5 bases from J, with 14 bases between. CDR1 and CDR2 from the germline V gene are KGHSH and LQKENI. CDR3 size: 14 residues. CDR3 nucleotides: TGTGCCAGCTCCTCGGGAGGGTTGGATCAGCCCCAGCATTTT. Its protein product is CASSSGGLDQPQHF. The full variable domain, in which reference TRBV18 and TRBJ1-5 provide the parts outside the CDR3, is NAGVMQNPRHLVRRRGQEARLRCSPMKGHSHVYWYRQLPEEGLKFMVYLQKENIIDESGMPKERFSAEFPKEGPSILRIQQVVRGDSAAYFCASSSGGLDQPQHFGDGTRLSIL.

The CDR3 DNA sequence: TGTGCCAGCAGCTCCAGACAGGGGGGTAATGAGCAGTTCTTC. Protein: CASSSRQGGNEQFF. The chain uses TRBV7-9 and TRBJ2-1; 9 bases are shared with TRBD1. The V gene's germline CDR1 is SEHNR and CDR2 FQNEAQ (reference sequence). CDR3 length: 14 residues. V shed 4 bases, J shed 7 bases, and the junction held 5 bases outside the gene matches. The variable domain in full, with the rest retrieved from reference TRBV7-9 and TRBJ2-1, is DTGVSQNPRHKITKRGQNVTFRCDPISEHNRLYWYRQTLGQGPEFLTYFQNEAQLEKSRLLSDRFSAERPKGSFSTLEIQRTEQGDSAMYLCASSSRQGGNEQFFGPGTRLTVL.

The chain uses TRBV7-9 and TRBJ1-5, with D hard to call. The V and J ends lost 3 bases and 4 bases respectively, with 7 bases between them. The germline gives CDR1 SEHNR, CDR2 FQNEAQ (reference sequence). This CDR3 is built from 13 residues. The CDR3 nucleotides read TGTGCCAGCAGCTTTGGAGCTAATCAGCCCCAGCATTTT. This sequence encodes CASSFGANQPQHF.

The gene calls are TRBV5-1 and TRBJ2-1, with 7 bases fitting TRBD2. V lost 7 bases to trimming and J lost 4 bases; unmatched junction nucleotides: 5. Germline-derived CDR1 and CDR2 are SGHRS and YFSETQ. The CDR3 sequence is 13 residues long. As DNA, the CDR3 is TGCGCCAGCGCCTACGGGGGGTACAATGAGCAGTTCTTC. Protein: CASAYGGYNEQFF.

This CDR3 reads CASSQEGNTEAFF. The CDR3 DNA reads as TGTGCCAGCAGCCAGGAGGGGAACACTGAAGCTTTCTTT. V gene TRBV3-1 (or the pseudogene TRBV3-2) combines with J gene TRBJ1-1; D gene unclear. The CDR3 extends over 13 amino acids. Deletions cut 3 bases from V and 1 base from J, with 6 bases between. Per germline, CDR1 LGHDT and CDR2 YNNKEL (reference sequence).

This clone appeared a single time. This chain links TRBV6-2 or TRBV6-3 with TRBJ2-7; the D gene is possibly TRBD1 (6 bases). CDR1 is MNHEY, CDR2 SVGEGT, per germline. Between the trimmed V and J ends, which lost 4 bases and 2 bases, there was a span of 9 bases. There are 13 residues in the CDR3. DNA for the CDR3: TGTGCCAGCAGTTTATGGACAGCCTACGAGCAGTACTTC. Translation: CASSLWTAYEQYF.

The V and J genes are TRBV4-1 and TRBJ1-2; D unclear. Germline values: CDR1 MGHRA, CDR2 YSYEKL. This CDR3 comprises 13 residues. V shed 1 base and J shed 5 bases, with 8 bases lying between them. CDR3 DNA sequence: TGCGCCAGCAGCCAAGCAGGACTGTATGGCTACACCTTC. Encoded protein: CASSQAGLYGYTF.

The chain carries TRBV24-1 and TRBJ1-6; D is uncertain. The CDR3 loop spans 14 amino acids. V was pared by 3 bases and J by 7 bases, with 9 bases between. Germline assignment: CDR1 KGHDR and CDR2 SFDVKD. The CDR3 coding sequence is TGTGCCACCAGTGATCCCGGGGTCAATTCACCCCTCCACTTT. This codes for CATSDPGVNSPLHF.

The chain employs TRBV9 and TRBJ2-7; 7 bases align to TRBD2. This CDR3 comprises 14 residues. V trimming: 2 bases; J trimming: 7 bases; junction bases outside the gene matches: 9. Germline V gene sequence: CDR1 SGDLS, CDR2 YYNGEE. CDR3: CASSVGGWTEEQYF. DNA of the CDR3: TGTGCCAGCAGCGTGGGGGGGTGGACTGAAGAGCAGTACTTC.

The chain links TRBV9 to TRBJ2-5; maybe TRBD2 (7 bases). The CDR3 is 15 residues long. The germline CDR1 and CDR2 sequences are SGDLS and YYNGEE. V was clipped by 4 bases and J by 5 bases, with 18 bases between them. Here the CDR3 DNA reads TGTGCCAGCAGCCCCCGGGAAGGGGGAGGGGAGACCCAGTACTTC. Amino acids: CASSPREGGGETQYF.

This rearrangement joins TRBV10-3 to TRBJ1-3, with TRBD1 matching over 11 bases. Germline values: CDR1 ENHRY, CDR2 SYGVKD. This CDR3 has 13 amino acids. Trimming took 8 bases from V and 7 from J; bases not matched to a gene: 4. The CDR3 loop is CAIGGQGGNTIYF. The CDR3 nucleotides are TGTGCCATCGGGGGACAGGGGGGTAACACCATATATTTT.

CDR3 protein: CASSSDRGGTQYF. The CDR3 DNA reads TGTGCCAGCAGTTCGGACAGAGGGGGGACCCAGTACTTC. The V call is TRBV27, the J call TRBJ2-5, with a tentative D call TRBD1 (6 bases). The CDR3 totals 13 residues. Germline lookup yields CDR1 MNHEY and CDR2 SMNVEV (reference sequence). V shed 4 bases and J shed 7 bases, with 13 bases lying between them.

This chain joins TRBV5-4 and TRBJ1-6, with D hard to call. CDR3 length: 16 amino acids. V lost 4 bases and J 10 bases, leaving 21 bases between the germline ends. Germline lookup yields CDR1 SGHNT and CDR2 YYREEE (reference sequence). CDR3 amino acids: CASSPNADIGDSPLHF. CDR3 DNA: TGTGCCAGCAGCCCCAACGCTGACATCGGCGACTCACCCCTCCACTTT.

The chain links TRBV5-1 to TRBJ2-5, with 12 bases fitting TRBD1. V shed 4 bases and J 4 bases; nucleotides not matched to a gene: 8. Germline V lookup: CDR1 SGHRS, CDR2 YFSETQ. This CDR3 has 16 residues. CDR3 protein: CASSPGTGGVGETQYF. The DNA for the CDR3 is TGCGCCAGCAGCCCTGGGACAGGGGGCGTAGGAGAGACCCAGTACTTC.

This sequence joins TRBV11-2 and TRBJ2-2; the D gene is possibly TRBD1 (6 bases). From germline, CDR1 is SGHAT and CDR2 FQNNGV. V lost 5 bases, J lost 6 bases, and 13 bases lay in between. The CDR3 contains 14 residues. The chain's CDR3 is CASSATQGPGELFF. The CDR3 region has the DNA TGTGCCAGCAGCGCAACACAGGGTCCCGGGGAGCTGTTTTTT.

CDR3 nucleotide sequence: TGTGCCAGCAGTTTAGGACAGGACCCCACAGATACGCAGTATTTT. The encoded protein is CASSLGQDPTDTQYF. V and J are TRBV6-6 and TRBJ2-3; TRBD1 matches 7 bases. The CDR3 has 15 amino acids. Germline-derived CDR1 and CDR2 are MNHNY and SVGAGI (reference sequence). Trimming removed 4 bases from V and 2 bases from J; junction bases left unmatched: 6.

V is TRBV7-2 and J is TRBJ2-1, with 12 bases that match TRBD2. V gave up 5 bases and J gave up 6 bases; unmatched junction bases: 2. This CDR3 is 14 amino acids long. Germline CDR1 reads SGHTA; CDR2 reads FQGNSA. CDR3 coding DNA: TGTGCCAGCAGCCGGACTAGCGGGGTCAATGAGCAGTTCTTC. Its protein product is CASSRTSGVNEQFF.